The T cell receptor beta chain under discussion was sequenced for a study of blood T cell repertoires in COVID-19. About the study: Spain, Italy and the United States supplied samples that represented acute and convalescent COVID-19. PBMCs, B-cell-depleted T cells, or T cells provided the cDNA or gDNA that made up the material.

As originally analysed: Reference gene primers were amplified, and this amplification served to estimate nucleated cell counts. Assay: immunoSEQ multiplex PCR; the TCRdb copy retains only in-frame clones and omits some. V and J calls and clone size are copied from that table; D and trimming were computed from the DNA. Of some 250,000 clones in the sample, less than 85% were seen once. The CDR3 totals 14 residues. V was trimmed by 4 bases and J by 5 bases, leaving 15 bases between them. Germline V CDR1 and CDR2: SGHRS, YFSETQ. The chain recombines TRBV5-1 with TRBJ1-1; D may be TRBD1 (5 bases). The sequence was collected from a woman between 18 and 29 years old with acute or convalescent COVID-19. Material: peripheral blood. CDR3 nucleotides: TGCGCCAGCAGCCCGCAGGGTGGGTTTACTGAAGCTTTCTTT. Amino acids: CASSPQGGFTEAFF.